Listed here are 15 T cell receptor beta chains from one sample, sequenced in a study of T cells in localized non-small cell lung cancer. TCRdb's table, derived via immunoSEQ multiplex PCR, lists solely in-frame clones and lacks some. Counted here are 70,000 to 100,000 clones, 65% to 85% occurring once; the ten biggest clones make up 7.5% to 10%. The source was peripheral blood, collected before any cancer treatment. All receptors derive from a female donor older than 55 with stage I lung adenocarcinoma.

V usage is TRBV7-9 and J usage is TRBJ1-2, with unresolved D. The CDR3 length is 15 residues. Trimming took 1 base from V and 2 from J, leaving 11 bases between them. CDR1 is SEHNR, CDR2 FQNEAQ, per germline (reference sequence). The CDR3 region is CASSLEFGENYGYTF. In nucleotides, the CDR3 is TGTGCCAGCAGCTTAGAGTTCGGGGAGAACTATGGCTACACCTTC.

The chain recombines TRBV19 with TRBJ2-1; 10 bases line up with TRBD2. CDR1 is LNHDA and CDR2 is SQIVND in the germline V gene (reference sequence). J was trimmed by 1 base and V by 9 bases; bases with no gene match: 3. This CDR3 has 14 amino acids. In DNA form, the CDR3 reads TGTGCCAGCCAGCGGGAGGGGTCCTACAATGAGCAGTTCTTC. This encodes CASQREGSYNEQFF.

The table lists this clone with a few counts. V and J are TRBV10-3 and TRBJ1-2; no definite D call. Between the trimmed V and J ends, which lost 7 bases and 0 bases, there was a span of 9 bases. CDR3 length equals 13 residues. Germline-derived CDR1 and CDR2 are ENHRY and SYGVKD. The CDR3 here is CAINPGTNYGYTF. The DNA for the CDR3 is TGTGCCATCAATCCGGGCACTAACTATGGCTACACCTTC.

This clone has only one observation. The chain combines TRBV19 with TRBJ1-2; 9 bases agree with TRBD1. The germline V gene encodes CDR1 LNHDA and CDR2 SQIVND (reference sequence). CDR3 length equals 15 residues. V was pared by 2 bases and J by 7 bases, with 8 bases of the junction left unmatched. The CDR3 coding sequence is TGTGCCAGTAGTATATACACAGGGGGCGCAGGTGGCTACACCTTC. Protein product: CASSIYTGGAGGYTF.

This chain links TRBV30 with TRBJ2-6; 7 positions agree with TRBD1. V lost 8 bases, J lost 0 bases, and 19 bases stayed unmatched. The CDR3 is 19 residues long. The germline CDR1 and CDR2 sequences are GTSNPN and SVGIG (reference sequence). This CDR3 is CAGTFRDSLITSGANVLTF. The CDR3 nucleotides are TGTGCCGGAACCTTCCGGGACAGCCTCATTACCTCTGGGGCCAACGTCCTGACTTTC.

The chain combines TRBV7-2 with TRBJ2-1; no definite D call. Trimming shortened V by 1 base and J by 10 bases, and 11 bases separated the two germline ends. The CDR3 covers 13 residues. Germline V gene lookup returns CDR1 SGHTA and CDR2 FQGNSA. The CDR3 bases are TGTGCCAGCAGCTTAGTTGACTGGTCAGAGCAGTTCTTC. This gives the protein CASSLVDWSEQFF.

The rearrangement links TRBV7-9 to TRBJ1-3, with a possible D match to TRBD1 (6 bases). There are 14 residues in the CDR3. The V end lost 4 bases, the J end lost 0 bases, and 7 bases lay between the germline ends. From germline, CDR1 is SEHNR and CDR2 FQNEAQ (reference sequence). The CDR3 region is CASSWDISGNTIYF. The CDR3 DNA reads TGTGCCAGCAGCTGGGACATCTCTGGAAACACCATATATTTT.

This sequence joins TRBV5-4 and TRBJ2-3, with D maybe TRBD2 (6 bases). The CDR3 sequence is 15 residues long. CDR1 SGHNT and CDR2 YYREEE come from the germline V gene (reference sequence). Trimming took off 6 bases at V and 2 bases at J, with 16 bases between the two ends. Here the CDR3 DNA reads TGTGCCAGCACCCCGGGAGACAGCCCCACAGATACGCAGTATTTT. This sequence encodes CASTPGDSPTDTQYF.

This clone was observed a few times. This chain joins TRBV7-9 and TRBJ2-4, with TRBD1 identical over 8 bases. Germline CDR1 SEHNR, CDR2 FQNEAQ (reference sequence). The CDR3 loop spans 16 amino acids. The J segment lost 7 bases and the V segment lost 1 base, leaving 9 bases of the junction unmatched. CDR3 amino acids: CASSLVLGQGRNIQYF. The CDR3 coding sequence is TGTGCCAGCAGCTTAGTCCTAGGACAGGGTAGGAACATTCAGTACTTC.

The chain joins TRBV19 to TRBJ2-7; perhaps TRBD2 as D (5 bases). V lost 3 bases, J lost 7 bases, and 13 bases lay in between. The CDR3 runs 13 residues. Germline loops: CDR1 LNHDA, CDR2 SQIVND (reference sequence). CDR3 sequence (DNA): TGTGCCAGTAGTATTGGTAGGAGAGGGGAGCAGTACTTC. Its translation is CASSIGRRGEQYF.

The CDR3 sequence is CASSPRTTTADTQYF. CDR3 nucleotides: TGCGCCAGCAGCCCCCGGACCACAACAGCAGATACGCAGTATTTT. This rearrangement joins TRBV5-1 to TRBJ2-3; D remains ambiguous. The CDR3 spans 15 residues. Per germline, CDR1 SGHRS and CDR2 YFSETQ. V lost 4 bases and J lost 4, with 16 bases in between.

The chain has TRBV7-6 and TRBJ1-4; D is unresolved. CDR3 size: 15 residues. With 5 bases removed from V and 5 bases from J, the gap between germline ends came to 15 bases. CDR1 is SGHVS, CDR2 FNYEAQ, per germline. The CDR3: CASSPRTSRNEKLFF. CDR3 in DNA: TGTGCCAGCAGCCCTCGGACGTCGAGAAATGAAAAACTGTTTTTT. The entire variable domain, with the rest obtained from reference TRBV7-6 and TRBJ1-4, is as follows: GAGVSQSPRYKVTKRGQDVALRCDPISGHVSLYWYRQALGQGPEFLTYFNYEAQQDKSGLPNDRFSAERPEGSISTLTIQRTEQRDSAMYRCASSPRTSRNEKLFFGSGTQLSVL.

The chain employs TRBV19 and TRBJ2-1, with 11 bases fitting TRBD2. Germline CDR1 LNHDA, CDR2 SQIVND (reference sequence). There are 14 residues in the CDR3. The trim removed 4 bases at V and 9 bases at J, leaving 5 bases unmatched. The DNA of the CDR3 is TGTGCCAGTAGTACCCAAGGACTAGCGGGTGAGCAGTTCTTC. Translating it yields CASSTQGLAGEQFF. Based on the CDR3 plus reference TRBV19 and TRBJ2-1, the full variable domain is DGGITQSPKYLFRKEGQNVTLSCEQNLNHDAMYWYRQDPGQGLRLIYYSQIVNDFQKGDIAEGYSVSREKKESFPLTVTSAQKNPTAFYLCASSTQGLAGEQFFGPGTRLTVL.

V usage is TRBV14 and J usage is TRBJ1-1, with a tentative D call TRBD1 (6 bases). With 7 bases removed from V and 1 base from J, the gap between germline ends came to 13 bases. Germline assignment: CDR1 SGHDN and CDR2 FVKESK. The CDR3 is made up of 14 amino acids. In nucleotides, the CDR3 is TGTGCCAGCACGGGGGGGGCGGCGAACACTGAAGCTTTCTTT. Translated: CASTGGAANTEAFF.

In its sample, this clone was seen a few times. This chain uses TRBV2 with TRBJ2-3; D unresolved. V was trimmed by 2 bases and J by 3 bases, leaving 3 bases between them. The germline gives CDR1 SNHLY, CDR2 FYNNEI. The CDR3 sequence is 12 residues long. CDR3 nucleotide sequence: TGTGCCAGCAGTGAAAGGACAGATACGCAGTATTTT. Translation gives CASSERTDTQYF.